This TCR beta chain was captured in a study of T-cell memory formation after mild COVID-19. As for the study in general: TCR clusters showed largely donor specificity. General study points: Among clones contracting day 15 to 85, CD4/CD8 was balanced, whereas later expanders leaned CD4+. Clones which contracted sat mainly in CM and EM if CD4+, and in EMRA if CD8+.

The TCR alpha and TCR beta cDNA libraries, bearing sample barcodes and UMIs, were generated by 5'RACE using constant-segment primers. In TCRdb, the 5' RACE reads were re-called with MiXCR into one record per CDR3 protein. The sample comprises approximately 100,000 distinct CDR3 sequences, under 15% of which are singletons, and around 30% rests with the top ten. Trimming removed 1 base from V and 9 bases from J, with 10 bases in between. Germline V lookup: CDR1 LGHNA, CDR2 YNFKEQ. The CDR3 length is 13 residues. A note on this clonotype: The antigen remains undetermined.

Source material: PBMCs or a T cell subset sorted from them (not recorded which). The sequence was obtained from an adult woman who had mild COVID-19 (a few samples of this study predate the infection). Cell type and time point are not known. The chain links TRBV4-2 to TRBJ1-5; TRBD1 might be the D (5 bases). The chain's CDR3 is CASSQGGDWPQHF. In nucleotides, the CDR3 is TGTGCCAGCAGCCAAGGGGGGGATTGGCCCCAGCATTTT.